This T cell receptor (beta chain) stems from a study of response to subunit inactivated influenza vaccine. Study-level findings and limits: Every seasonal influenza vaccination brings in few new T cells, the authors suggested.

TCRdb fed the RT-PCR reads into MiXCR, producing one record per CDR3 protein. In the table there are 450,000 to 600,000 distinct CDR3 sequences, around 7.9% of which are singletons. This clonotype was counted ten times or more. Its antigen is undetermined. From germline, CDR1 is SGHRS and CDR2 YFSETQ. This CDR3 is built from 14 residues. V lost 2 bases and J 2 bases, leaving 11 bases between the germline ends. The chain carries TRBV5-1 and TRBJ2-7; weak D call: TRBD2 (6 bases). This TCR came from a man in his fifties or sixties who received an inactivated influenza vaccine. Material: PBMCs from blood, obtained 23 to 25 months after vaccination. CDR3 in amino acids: CASSFSGNTYEQYF. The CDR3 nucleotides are TGCGCCAGCAGCTTTAGCGGCAATACCTACGAGCAGTACTTC.